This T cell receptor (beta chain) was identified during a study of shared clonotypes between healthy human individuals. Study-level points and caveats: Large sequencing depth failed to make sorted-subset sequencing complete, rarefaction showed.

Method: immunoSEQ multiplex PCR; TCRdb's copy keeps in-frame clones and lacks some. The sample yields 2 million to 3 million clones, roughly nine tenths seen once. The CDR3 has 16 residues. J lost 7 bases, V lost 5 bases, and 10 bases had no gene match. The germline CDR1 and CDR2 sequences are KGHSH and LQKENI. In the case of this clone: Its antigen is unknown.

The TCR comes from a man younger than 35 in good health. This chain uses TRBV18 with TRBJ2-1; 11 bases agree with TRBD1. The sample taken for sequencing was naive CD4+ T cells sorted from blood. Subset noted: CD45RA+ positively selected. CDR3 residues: CASSGARTGGSNEQFF. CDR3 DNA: TGTGCCAGCTCAGGAGCTCGGACAGGGGGCTCAAATGAGCAGTTCTTC.